The clone carrying this TCR beta chain was seen ten or more times. Its cognate antigen is unknown. The hyperthyroidism patients had a new diagnosis of under 2 months' duration and were aged 18 to 65. Pregnant or lactating patients and those with other autoimmune diseases or uncontrolled infections were excluded. The CDR3 length is 13 residues. The V and J ends lost 5 bases and 8 bases, in that order; junction bases with no gene match: 7. The data were obtained in a study of Graves' ophthalmopathy and Graves' hyperthyroidism. RNA transcripts were the source from which TCR beta CDR3 regions were amplified. HTBI primers were employed in first-round RT-PCR, then a second-round multiplex PCR followed. TCRdb called the multiplex PCR reads again in MiXCR, with one record for every CDR3 protein. The table lists about 1.2 million distinct CDR3 sequences, around a third of them singletons. Findings and limits, study-wide: Blood samples also showed most expanded thyroid clonotypes exceeding 0.001 frequency. Its predictions of ophthalmopathy progression gave the model around 71% sensitivity and approximately 72% specificity.

This chain links TRBV12-3 or TRBV12-4 with TRBJ2-7; 9 bases line up with TRBD2. This receptor was identified in an adult man with Graves' hyperthyroidism. The sequenced material came from peripheral blood or thyroid tissue (not recorded which). Here the CDR3 reads CASSPSGMAQQYF. The CDR3 DNA follows: TGTGCCAGCAGTCCTAGCGGGATGGCGCAGCAGTACTTC.